This T cell receptor beta chain is from a study of blood T cells in healthy people across ages. Study-level results: Comparison with aged donors showed that long-lived donors had more naive CD4+ cells and higher diversity.

For the second PCR, which ran for 7 to 11 cycles, a sample-barcoded 5' primer and a J-beta primer mix were used. Each cDNA molecule, via a template-switch adaptor with 12 random nucleotides, was tagged. TCRdb re-derived calls from the 5' RACE reads in MiXCR, one entry per CDR3 protein. The data contain 1.5 million or so distinct CDR3 sequences, approximately 38% of them singletons. In the case of this clonotype: The antigen is unknown.

V was pared by 1 base and J by 11 bases, with 21 bases of the junction left unmatched. Germline V gene sequence: CDR1 LGHNA, CDR2 YNFKEQ. CDR3 size: 18 residues. This TCR was recovered from a young woman in good health. The source material was blood. The V call is TRBV4-2, the J call TRBJ2-5, with 8 nucleotides matching TRBD2. The DNA of the CDR3 is TGTGCCAGCAGCCAAGCAGCGGGAGCTCCCCTCTTGGGCAATGAGCAGTACTTC. This encodes CASSQAAGAPLLGNEQYF.